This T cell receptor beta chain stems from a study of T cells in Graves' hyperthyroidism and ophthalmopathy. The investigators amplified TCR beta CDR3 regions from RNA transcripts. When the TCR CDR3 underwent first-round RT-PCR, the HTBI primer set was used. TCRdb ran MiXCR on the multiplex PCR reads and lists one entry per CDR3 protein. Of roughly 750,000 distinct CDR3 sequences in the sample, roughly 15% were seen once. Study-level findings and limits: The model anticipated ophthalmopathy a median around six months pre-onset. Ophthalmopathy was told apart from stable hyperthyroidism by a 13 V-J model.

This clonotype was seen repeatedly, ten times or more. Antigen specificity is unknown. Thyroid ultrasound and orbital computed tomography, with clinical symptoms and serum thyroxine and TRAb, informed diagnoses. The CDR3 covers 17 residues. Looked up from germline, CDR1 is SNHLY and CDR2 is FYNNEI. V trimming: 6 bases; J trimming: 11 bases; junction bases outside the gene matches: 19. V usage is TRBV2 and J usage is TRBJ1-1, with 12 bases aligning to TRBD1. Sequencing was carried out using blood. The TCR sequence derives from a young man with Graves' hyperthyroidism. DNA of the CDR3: TGTGCCAGCAGATACCCTCCCCGGGACAGGGGGCCCTTTATGGCTTTCTTT. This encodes CASRYPPRDRGPFMAFF.